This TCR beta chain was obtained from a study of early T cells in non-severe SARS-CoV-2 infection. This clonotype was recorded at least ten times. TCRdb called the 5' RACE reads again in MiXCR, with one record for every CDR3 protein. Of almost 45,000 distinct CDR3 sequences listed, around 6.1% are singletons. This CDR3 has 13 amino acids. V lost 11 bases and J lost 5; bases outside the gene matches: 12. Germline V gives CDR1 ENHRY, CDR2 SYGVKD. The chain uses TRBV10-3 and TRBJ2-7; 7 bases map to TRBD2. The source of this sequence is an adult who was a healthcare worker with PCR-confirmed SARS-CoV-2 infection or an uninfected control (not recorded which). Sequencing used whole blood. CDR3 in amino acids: CACARGGVDEQYF. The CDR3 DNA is TGTGCCTGTGCCCGTGGGGGGGTCGACGAGCAGTACTTC.